This section outlines one T cell receptor (beta chain) sequence together with its context. Its antigen remains unidentified. Trimming took off 0 bases at V and 5 bases at J, with 18 bases between the two ends. CDR3 length: 16 residues. Germline CDR1 reads DFQATT; CDR2 reads SNEGSKA (reference sequence). MiXCR, applied by TCRdb to the RT-PCR reads, yields one record per CDR3 protein. This repertoire shows hundreds of thousands of distinct CDR3 sequences, 11% to 15% found once; its top ten account for 6.5% to 8.5%. This entry belongs to a study of response to subunit inactivated influenza vaccine. General study points: Every seasonal influenza vaccination brings in few new T cells, the authors suggested.

This clonotype originated in a man aged 50-59 years who received an inactivated influenza vaccine. The chain links TRBV20-1 to TRBJ2-3; D is possibly TRBD1 (5 bases). Sequencing was performed on PBMCs from blood, taken 14 to 15 days before vaccination. The CDR3 DNA is TGCAGTGCTAGAGATCGCAGGGTGGTTCGACAAGATACGCAGTATTTT. Translation: CSARDRRVVRQDTQYF.